This T cell receptor (beta chain) was identified in a study of blood T cell repertoires in COVID-19. Turning to the study itself: COVID-19 samples from acute and convalescent phases originated in the United States, Italy and Spain. Sources were T cells, B-cell-depleted T cells, or PBMCs; the material itself was cDNA or gDNA.

The CDR3 is 15 amino acids. CDR1 MRHNA and CDR2 SNTAGT come from the germline V gene. Trimming removed 2 bases at V and 0 bases at J, with 9 bases between. In the authors' methods: Amplified reference gene primers provided the basis for estimating nucleated cell counts. Sequenced by immunoSEQ multiplex PCR; TCRdb stores in-frame clones only, minus some. That table gives V, J and clone size, and the DNA gave D and trimming. The top ten clones hold roughly 25% of a sample with 150,000 or so clones, around 89% of them seen once. The V call is TRBV6-4, the J call TRBJ2-3; no clear D. The sequence was obtained from a man in his sixties with acute or convalescent COVID-19. The sequencing sample was made of peripheral blood. CDR3 nucleotide sequence: TGTGCCAGCAGTGACGGGCAACTCAGCACAGATACGCAGTATTTT. Translation: CASSDGQLSTDTQYF.